This entry features one TCR beta chain sequence. This sample is drawn from a study of blood T cell repertoires in COVID-19. Trimming pared 5 bases from V and 3 bases from J, leaving 11 bases between. This CDR3 has 14 residues. The germline CDR1 and CDR2 sequences are SEHNR and FQNEAQ (reference sequence). TCRdb's table, derived via immunoSEQ multiplex PCR, lists solely in-frame clones and lacks some. This sample has some 280,000 clones, with around 89% found just once. J is TRBJ1-5 and V is TRBV7-9; possible D gene TRBD1, 6 bases. This TCR was recovered from a woman aged 60-70 years with acute or convalescent COVID-19. Input material: peripheral blood. CDR3 DNA sequence: TGTGCCAGCAGCCGAGGACAGTTCAATCAGCCCCAGCATTTT. Its protein is CASSRGQFNQPQHF.